The clone carrying this T cell receptor beta chain was counted only a few times. Two negative PCRs, clearance, or symptom resolution were required of recovered Cohort 3 donors. Study processing details: From reference gene primer amplification, estimates of nucleated cell counts were derived. The repertoire was sequenced with immunoSEQ multiplex PCR; TCRdb's copy has only in-frame clones and lacks some. From that table come the V and J calls and clone size; the DNA was used to work out D and trimming. The data contain fewer than 250,000 clones, 70% to 90% of them singletons. These data are taken from a study of blood T cell repertoires in COVID-19. Study at large: Researchers got acute and convalescent COVID-19 samples from the United States, Italy and Spain. The cDNA or gDNA used as material had been derived from T cells, B-cell-depleted T cells, or PBMCs.

The CDR3 is made up of 11 amino acids. Trimming pared 2 bases from V and 6 bases from J, leaving 7 bases between. Germline V CDR1 and CDR2: GTSNPN, SVGIG (reference sequence). The source is a man under 40 who had recovered from COVID-19. V and J are TRBV30 and TRBJ1-2; D call uncertain. Sequencing was done on a sample of PBMCs or T cells enriched from blood (not recorded which). The CDR3 nucleotides are TGTGCCTGGAGTTCGGGTCATGGCTACACCTTC. Translated: CAWSSGHGYTF.